This T cell receptor beta chain appears in the sequencing data of a study of regulatory dendritic cells for organ transplantation. Sorted subsets were CFSE-labeled and cultured approximately 5 days with allogeneic dendritic cells. Germline-derived CDR1 and CDR2 are SGHTA and FQGNSA. This CDR3 comprises 16 residues. The germline V and J ends were trimmed by 1 base and 5 bases, with 17 bases remaining between them. Produced via immunoSEQ multiplex PCR; TCRdb's table is partial and in-frame only. The sample has some 11,000 clones, about four fifths seen once. Turning to this clone: Antigen unknown.

This receptor was obtained from a human donor in good health. The genes are TRBV7-2 and TRBJ1-1, with a weak D call TRBD1 (6 bases). The material sequenced was naive CD8+ T cells from blood cultured with regulatory dendritic cells. Subset noted: CD45RA+ naive T cells. The CDR3, as DNA: TGTGCCAGCAGCTTAGTGTCCTACAGGGCAGAAACTGAAGCTTTCTTT. Its protein is CASSLVSYRAETEAFF.